Listed below are T cell receptor beta chains from one sample, sequenced in a study of blood T cell repertoires in COVID-19. Produced via immunoSEQ multiplex PCR; TCRdb's table is partial and in-frame only. The sample consists of some 240,000 clones, 84% of them appearing once. Input material: peripheral blood. All receptors derive from a man aged 45-65 years with active or convalescent COVID-19. Both conserved end residues are part of each CDR3. The order of the fields is V gene, J gene, D gene, clone size, CDR3 DNA, CDR3 protein. A D gene is named only where the DNA matches it firmly. The size entry is marked missing in some rows and otherwise reads once, few, many or a size class.

>TRBV5-4|TRBJ1-2|NA|NA
TGTGCCAGCAGCTTAGTTGGGGCAGTATATGGCTACACCTTC
CASSLVGAVYGYTF
>TRBV19|TRBJ1-5|TRBD1|NA
TGTGCCAGTAGTCTCCGGGACAGAGAGTTCGGTCAGCCCCAGCATTTT
CASSLRDREFGQPQHF
>TRBV7-2|TRBJ2-5|NA|NA
TGTGCCAGCAGCTTAGTGCGGGAAGAGACCCAGTACTTC
CASSLVREETQYF
>TRBV6-5|TRBJ1-6|TRBD1|NA
TGTGCCAGCAGGACCCTCGACAGGGTAGGACCCCTCCACTTT
CASRTLDRVGPLHF
>TRBV4-1|TRBJ2-2|TRBD2|NA
TGCGCCAGCAGCCAAGGGTTAGCGGGGGGGAGCACCGGGGAGCTGTTTTTT
CASSQGLAGGSTGELFF
>TRBV28|TRBJ1-5|NA|NA
TGTGCCAGCAACAAACCCCGGGGGGGCAATCAGCCCCAGCATTTT
CASNKPRGGNQPQHF
>TRBV18|TRBJ2-1|NA|NA
TGTGCCAGCTCCACATTGTTGGATGAGCAGTTCTTC
CASSTLLDEQFF
>TRBV11-2|TRBJ2-3|NA|once
TGTGCCAGCAGCTACCGACTAGAGGTTAGCACAGATACGCAGTATTTT
CASSYRLEVSTDTQYF
>TRBV7-2|TRBJ2-5|TRBD2|NA
TGTGCCAGCAGCTCCCTAGCGGAAGAGACCCAGTACTTC
CASSSLAEETQYF
>TRBV27|TRBJ1-2|NA|NA
TGTGCCAGCAGCTCGTCGGGTTATGGCTACACCTTC
CASSSSGYGYTF
>TRBV11-3|TRBJ1-5|TRBD1|few
TGTGCCAGCAGCTTTGAGGGGGCGGATCAGCCCCAGCATTTT
CASSFEGADQPQHF
>TRBV7-2|TRBJ1-5|NA|NA
TGTGCCAGCAGCATCCAGGGGCACAATCAGCCCCAGCATTTT
CASSIQGHNQPQHF
>TRBV5-1|TRBJ2-3|NA|NA
TGCGCCAGCAGCTTCGGAGGATACACAGATACGCAGTATTTT
CASSFGGYTDTQYF
>TRBV2|TRBJ1-4|TRBD1|NA
TGTGCCAGCAATATACTACAGGGGATTAATGAAAAACTGTTTTTT
CASNILQGINEKLFF
>TRBV7-9|TRBJ2-6|TRBD1|NA
TGTGCCAGCAGCTCCCTGAGGGGACAGGCGGAATCTGGGGCCAACGTCCTGACTTTC
CASSSLRGQAESGANVLTF
>TRBV6-1|TRBJ2-2|TRBD1|NA
TGTGCCAGCAGTGAACAGGGGACAGCGAACACCGGGGAGCTGTTTTTT
CASSEQGTANTGELFF
>TRBV28|TRBJ1-2|NA|NA
TGTGCCAGCAGACAGGGCGGATATGACTATGGCTACACCTTC
CASRQGGYDYGYTF
>TRBV9|TRBJ2-2|NA|NA
TGTGCCAGCAGCTCTTGGGCCAATACGAACACCGGGGAGCTGTTTTTT
CASSSWANTNTGELFF
>TRBV29-1|TRBJ2-3|TRBD2|NA
TGCAGCGTTGGAGGCGGGAGTGCAGATACGCAGTATTTT
CSVGGGSADTQYF
>TRBV6-1|TRBJ1-5|NA|NA
TGTGCCAGCAGTGGAGACAGGCGACTGTATAGCAATCAGCCCCAGCATTTT
CASSGDRRLYSNQPQHF
>TRBV5-6|TRBJ1-2|NA|NA
TGTGCCAGCAGCGTATCCCCGTCAGGAAACTATGGCTACACCTTC
CASSVSPSGNYGYTF
>TRBV19|TRBJ2-2|TRBD1|NA
TGTGCCAGTACCGGACAGGGTTTCGCCGGGGAGCTGTTTTTT
CASTGQGFAGELFF
>TRBV5-4|TRBJ1-3|NA|NA
TGTGCCAGCAGCTTTGGGGGCCCCGGAAACACCATATATTTT
CASSFGGPGNTIYF
>TRBV7-2|TRBJ2-3|NA|once
TGTGCCAGCAGGGACCGGGACAAACGGGCAGATACGCAGTATTTT
CASRDRDKRADTQYF
>TRBV28|TRBJ2-7|TRBD2|NA
TGTGCCAGCAGTCCGCCCCCTACTAGCGTTAGCTCCTACGAGCAGTACTTC
CASSPPPTSVSSYEQYF
>TRBV5-1|TRBJ2-2|NA|NA
TGCGCCAGCAGCTTAGAACGGCAGGCGAACACCGGGGAGCTGTTTTTT
CASSLERQANTGELFF
>TRBV24-1|TRBJ2-2|TRBD1|NA
TGTGCCACCAGTGACCACAGGGGGCCGGGAACCGGGGAGCTGTTTTTT
CATSDHRGPGTGELFF
>TRBV19|TRBJ2-2|TRBD2|NA
TGTGCCAGTAGTATTCCCCGGACTAGCGGGAGCACCGGGGAGCTGTTTTTT
CASSIPRTSGSTGELFF
>TRBV5-1|TRBJ1-1|NA|few
TGCGCCAGCAGCTTGGAGGGGATAGGTAGGTCGGAAGCTTTCTTT
CASSLEGIGRSEAFF